This T cell receptor beta chain was sequenced during a study of PD-1 blockade in classical Hodgkin lymphoma. Study conclusions and caveats: By C4D1, diversity of CD4+ TCRs had risen significantly, whereas that of CD8+ TCRs had not. Reports described newly diagnosed patients as having lower baseline TCR diversity than healthy donors. The drivers behind the repertoire differences, possibly disease activity or prior therapy, remain undefined. Exclusion was the outcome for patients who began nivolumab under 1 year after ASCT.

Per germline, CDR1 SEHNR and CDR2 FQNEAQ (reference sequence). V trimming: 4 bases; J trimming: 3 bases; junction bases outside the gene matches: 11. The CDR3 sequence is 17 residues long. Of note for this clone: Its target is unknown.

Specified time point: cycle 4 day 1 (C4D1), after about 6 weeks of nivolumab. Each of the patients experienced relapse following autologous stem cell transplantation, and their brentuximab vedotin exposure differed. The assay was immunoSEQ multiplex PCR, and TCRdb's table has in-frame clones only and misses some. The sample gives tens of thousands of clones, approximately 90% of which show up once; about 2.9% is in the top ten. The sample here was peripheral blood mononuclear cells (PBMCs), taken before the fourth cycle of nivolumab. This chain uses TRBV7-9 with TRBJ2-4, with 8 bases aligning to TRBD2. The sequence came from a human donor with classical Hodgkin lymphoma. The CDR3 region is CASSSPRAGGDKNIQYF. In DNA, the CDR3 is TGTGCCAGCAGCTCCCCCCGGGCGGGGGGAGACAAAAACATTCAGTACTTC.